These 18 T cell receptor beta chains originate from one sample sequenced in a study of blood T cell repertoires in COVID-19. The repertoire was sequenced with immunoSEQ multiplex PCR; TCRdb's copy has only in-frame clones and lacks some. The sample contains over 95,000 clones, around 85% of which appear only once. Sequences were obtained from peripheral blood. The source of these receptors is a human donor in a cohort sampled during active COVID-19.

This clone occurred once. CDR3 amino acids: CSASDKRPSDSAVGYGYTF. The DNA for the CDR3 is TGCAGTGCTAGTGACAAACGACCATCGGACAGTGCGGTGGGCTATGGCTACACCTTC. The rearrangement joins TRBV20-1 to TRBJ1-2; maybe TRBD1 (6 bases). CDR1 is DFQATT, CDR2 SNEGSKA, per germline (reference sequence). The CDR3 extends over 19 amino acids. V was pared by 3 bases and J by 4 bases, with 30 bases between.

The CDR3 DNA reads TGTGCCAGCCAAAGTCCACTCACCCCCTACGAGCAGTACTTC. This translates into CASQSPLTPYEQYF. The chain links TRBV2 to TRBJ2-7; D is uncertain. The V gene's germline CDR1 is SNHLY and CDR2 FYNNEI. The CDR3 sequence is 14 residues long. Trimming left V 8 bases short and J 2 bases short, with 16 bases between. The whole variable domain, remainder taken from reference TRBV2 and TRBJ2-7, is EPEVTQTPSHQVTQMGQEVILRCVPISNHLYFYWYRQILGQKVEFLVSFYNNEISEKSEIFDDQFSVERPDGSNFTLKIRSTKLEDSAMYFCASQSPLTPYEQYFGPGTRLTVT.

The CDR3 sequence: CASSEYGRAEQYF. CDR3 DNA: TGTGCCAGCAGTGAATATGGCAGGGCCGAGCAGTACTTC. The chain has TRBV25-1 and TRBJ2-7; TRBD1 might be the D (5 bases). The germline V gene encodes CDR1 MGHDK and CDR2 SYGVNS. The V and J ends lost 0 bases and 6 bases respectively, with 9 bases between them. The CDR3 totals 13 residues.

V and J are TRBV5-1 and TRBJ2-7, with 7 bases that match TRBD1. With V trimmed by 4 bases and J by 3 bases, 4 bases remained unmatched. Germline lookup yields CDR1 SGHRS and CDR2 YFSETQ. The CDR3 is 13 amino acids. The CDR3 DNA reads TGCGCCAGCAGCGGGGGACAGAACTACGAGCAGTACTTC. Its protein product is CASSGGQNYEQYF. The full variable domain, with the rest looked up from reference TRBV5-1 and TRBJ2-7, is KAGVTQTPRYLIKTRGQQVTLSCSPISGHRSVSWYQQTPGQGLQFLFEYFSETQRNKGNFPGRFSGRQFSNSRSEMNVSTLELGDSALYLCASSGGQNYEQYFGPGTRLTVT.

This chain links TRBV3-1 (or the pseudogene TRBV3-2) with TRBJ2-5, with 7 bases aligning to TRBD2. This CDR3 region has 14 residues. The ends lost 0 bases at V and 2 bases at J; junction bases unmatched: 0. The germline V gene encodes CDR1 LGHDT and CDR2 YNNKEL (reference sequence). CDR3 nucleotides: TGTGCCAGCAGCCAAGAGGGGGGGCAAGAGACCCAGTACTTC. It is translated as CASSQEGGQETQYF.

The CDR3 loop is CASSQGARGPGNEQFF. CDR3 DNA: TGCGCCAGCAGCCAAGGAGCGCGGGGCCCCGGAAATGAGCAGTTCTTC. The gene calls are TRBV4-3 and TRBJ2-1; possible D gene TRBD2, 6 bases. There are 16 residues in the CDR3. Trimming removed 1 base at V and 7 bases at J, with 17 bases between. CDR1 and CDR2 (germline): LGHNA, YSLEER.

V and J are TRBV10-3 and TRBJ2-7, with 7 bases identical to TRBD2. V lost 11 bases to trimming and J lost 0 bases; unmatched junction nucleotides: 10. This CDR3 spans 14 amino acids. Germline CDR1 is ENHRY and CDR2 is SYGVKD. The CDR3 sequence is CAASLGLGSYEQYF. CDR3 DNA: TGTGCCGCCTCCCTAGGACTAGGCTCCTACGAGCAGTACTTC.

This chain connects TRBV6-6 to TRBJ2-6; the D gene is possibly TRBD1 (5 bases). The V end lost 5 bases, the J end lost 0 bases, and 11 bases lay between the germline ends. The germline CDR1 and CDR2 sequences are MNHNY and SVGAGI (reference sequence). This CDR3 comprises 16 residues. CDR3 protein: CASSRQSFSGANVLTF. The DNA for the CDR3 is TGTGCCAGCAGTCGACAGTCTTTCTCTGGGGCCAACGTCCTGACTTTC.

The chain uses TRBV19 and TRBJ1-5; no clear D gene. CDR3 length: 13 residues. Trimming took 7 bases from V and 3 from J, leaving 10 bases between them. Germline loops: CDR1 LNHDA, CDR2 SQIVND (reference sequence). The CDR3 reads CASNGGNNQPQHF. CDR3 coding DNA: TGTGCCAGTAATGGCGGGAACAATCAGCCCCAGCATTTT.

This chain uses TRBV2 with TRBJ2-5; 10 bases are a match to TRBD1. CDR1 is SNHLY, CDR2 FYNNEI, per germline. V shed 4 bases and J 3 bases; nucleotides not matched to a gene: 5. CDR3 size: 15 residues. In DNA, the CDR3 is TGTGCCAGCAGTGTCGTCGGACAGGGGGAAGAGACCCAGTACTTC. It is translated as CASSVVGQGEETQYF. Together with reference TRBV2 and TRBJ2-5, the CDR3 gives the full variable domain: EPEVTQTPSHQVTQMGQEVILRCVPISNHLYFYWYRQILGQKVEFLVSFYNNEISEKSEIFDDQFSVERPDGSNFTLKIRSTKLEDSAMYFCASSVVGQGEETQYFGPGTRLLVL.

The gene calls are TRBV5-1 and TRBJ1-1, with 7 bases aligning to TRBD1. Germline CDR1 and CDR2: SGHRS and YFSETQ. CDR3 length: 15 amino acids. V dropped 0 bases and J dropped 4; count of bases not matched to a gene: 6. The DNA of the CDR3 is TGCGCCAGCAGCTTGGAGGGGGCGCGAGGCACTGAAGCTTTCTTT. This sequence encodes CASSLEGARGTEAFF.

This sequence joins TRBV6-6 and TRBJ1-5; possible D gene TRBD1, 5 bases. Trimming shortened V by 0 bases and J by 5 bases, and 11 bases separated the two germline ends. The CDR3 extends over 15 amino acids. The germline V gene has CDR1 MNHNY and CDR2 SVGAGI (reference sequence). In nucleotides, the CDR3 is TGTGCCAGCAGTTACTCGACGGGAGGGGATCAGCCCCAGCATTTT. Translating gives CASSYSTGGDQPQHF.

V is TRBV23-1 and J is TRBJ1-2; D not resolved. TRBV23-1 is reported as an ORF; its role is uncertain. Trimming shortened V by 0 bases and J by 1 base, and 15 bases separated the two germline ends. This CDR3 contains 17 residues. CDR3: CASSQSRDSGDNYGYTF. The DNA for the CDR3 is TGCGCCAGCAGTCAATCACGTGATTCAGGTGATAACTATGGCTACACCTTC.

The V call is TRBV4-3, the J call TRBJ2-5, with 8 bases identical to TRBD2. The CDR3 contains 15 residues. Trimming at V came to 0 bases and at J to 7 bases, leaving 7 bases not matched to a gene. Germline V gene sequence: CDR1 LGHNA, CDR2 YSLEER. The CDR3 DNA sequence: TGCGCCAGCAGCCAAGACCCTAGCGGGCCAGGGACCCAGTACTTC. Protein product: CASSQDPSGPGTQYF.

This clone has only one observation. This chain connects TRBV6-6 to TRBJ1-3, with TRBD1 as a possible D gene (6 bases). V dropped 10 bases and J dropped 2 bases, with 18 bases sitting between them. The CDR3 is made up of 15 amino acids. The V gene's germline CDR1 is MNHNY and CDR2 SVGAGI (reference sequence). CDR3 DNA sequence: TGTGCCACCAAAGCAGCCGGGACAACTGGAAACACCATATATTTT. Its protein is CATKAAGTTGNTIYF.

The count of this clone is one. The chain recombines TRBV4-3 with TRBJ1-2; a possible D gene is TRBD1 (5 bases). V lost 3 bases to trimming and J lost 4 bases, with 18 bases between them. The CDR3 extends over 16 amino acids. CDR1 and CDR2 from the germline V gene are LGHNA and YSLEER. This chain's CDR3 is CASSHSTEGPVYGYTF. DNA for the CDR3: TGCGCCAGCAGCCACTCCACGGAGGGACCCGTCTATGGCTACACCTTC.

The chain employs TRBV5-1 and TRBJ1-2; D is uncertain. Trimming cost V 4 bases and J 2 bases, with 9 bases left between them. CDR1 and CDR2 from the germline V gene are SGHRS and YFSETQ. This CDR3 is built from 13 residues. The CDR3 nucleotides read TGCGCCAGCAGCCCCACAGAGAACTATGGCTACACCTTC. Protein product: CASSPTENYGYTF.

The chain combines TRBV19 with TRBJ1-4, with 8 bases identical to TRBD1. The V segment lost 6 bases and the J segment 6 bases; nucleotides outside the gene matches: 9. Germline assignment: CDR1 LNHDA and CDR2 SQIVND (reference sequence). The CDR3 loop spans 15 amino acids. The CDR3 region has the DNA TGTGCCAGTAGCCTGACGACAGGGGTACATGAAAAACTGTTTTTT. It specifies CASSLTTGVHEKLFF.